These 7 T cell receptor beta chains originate from one sample sequenced in a study of blood T cells in healthy people across ages (dated by TCRdb to 2013 to 2016). Library method: 5' RACE. The listed sequencing device is Illumina HiSeq 2500. A second about 7 to 11 cycle PCR used a sample-barcoded 5' primer and a J-beta primer mix. The public reads were reprocessed in TCRdb via fastp at Q25 and MiXCR, keeping in-frame beta chains. Each CDR3 protein appears once, grouped with its most common genes and DNA. The sample data list about 560,000 distinct CDR3 sequences, and about a quarter of these were observed just once. 3% to 4% of the sample belongs to the ten largest clones. These data also featured in a second study, about T cells of mothers and their children.

The sequencing input was blood. The receptors derive from a boy aged 2 to 9 in good health.

The chain recombines TRBV27 with TRBJ2-7, with 8 bases matching TRBD1. The J call may be faulty, since TRBJ2-1 better matches the DNA end. Germline loops: CDR1 MNHEY, CDR2 SMNVEV (reference sequence). CDR3 size: 13 residues. CDR3 DNA sequence: TGTGCCAGCGCGGACAGGGTCGACGGTGAGCAGTTCTTC. This translates into CASADRVDGEQFF.

This clonotype was seen only once. V gene TRBV6-1 combines with J gene TRBJ1-4, with D possibly matching TRBD1 (5 bases). The V and J ends lost 8 bases and 2 bases respectively, with 15 bases between them. The CDR3 is 15 amino acids. Germline values: CDR1 MNHNS, CDR2 SASEGT. The CDR3 loop is CASHLGRATNEKLFF. DNA of the CDR3: TGTGCCAGCCACCTAGGCAGGGCGACTAATGAAAAACTGTTTTTT.

The chain links TRBV27 to TRBJ1-5; possible D gene TRBD1, 5 bases. Germline V gene data show CDR1 as MNHEY and CDR2 as SMNVEV (reference sequence). The CDR3 extends over 13 amino acids. Trimming removed 5 bases from V and 8 bases from J, with 13 bases in between. The CDR3: CASSLLWGKPQHF. In DNA form, the CDR3 reads TGTGCCAGCAGTCTCCTTTGGGGCAAGCCCCAGCATTTT.

The chain uses TRBV11-2 and TRBJ2-4; a weak D match, TRBD1 (7 bases). Germline CDR1 reads SGHAT; CDR2 reads FQNNGV. This CDR3 contains 17 residues. V lost 5 bases and J lost 0, with 17 bases in between. CDR3 amino acids: CASSPYPGGLAKNIQYF. CDR3 sequence (DNA): TGTGCCAGCAGCCCCTACCCAGGGGGGCTAGCCAAAAACATTCAGTACTTC.

This clonotype has only a few counts. In DNA form, the CDR3 reads TGTGCCAGCAGTTTATCGGGACAGGCCTATGGCTACACCTTC. Translated: CASSLSGQAYGYTF. The gene calls are TRBV27 and TRBJ1-2; 8 nucleotides line up with TRBD1. The CDR3 length is 14 residues. Germline CDR1 MNHEY, CDR2 SMNVEV (reference sequence). Trimming at V came to 0 bases and at J to 4 bases, leaving 1 base not matched to a gene.

A few counts support this clonotype. This rearrangement joins TRBV6-1 to TRBJ2-5, with 12 bases that match TRBD2. CDR3 size: 18 residues. Germline V gene lookup returns CDR1 MNHNS and CDR2 SASEGT. The ends lost 5 bases at V and 1 base at J; junction bases unmatched: 11. CDR3 DNA sequence: TGTGCCAGCAGTCCCCCCCCGACTAGCGGGGGCCCCCAAGAGACCCAGTACTTC. Its protein product is CASSPPPTSGGPQETQYF.

This chain links TRBV7-2 with TRBJ1-4; a possible D gene is TRBD1 (5 bases). CDR1 is SGHTA and CDR2 is FQGNSA in the germline V gene. The V gene lost 5 bases and the J gene lost 10 bases, with 14 bases spanning the gap. The CDR3 sequence is 13 residues long. The CDR3 nucleotides read TGTGCCAGCAGCCCGGACGTCGGGGGAAAACTGTTTTTT. Residues: CASSPDVGGKLFF.